Listed here are 15 T cell receptor beta chains from one sample, sequenced in a study of blood T cells in healthy people across ages (dated by TCRdb to between 2014 and 2017). Libraries came from 5' RACE. Sequenced using an Illumina HiSeq 2500. A second PCR of roughly 6 to 12 cycles was performed with a sample-barcoded 5' primer and a J-beta primer mix. TCRdb reprocessing: public reads trimmed at Q25 with fastp, clones called with MiXCR, in-frame beta chains kept. Every distinct CDR3 protein forms one entry, paired with its most common genes and DNA. Here the sample has over 950,000 distinct CDR3 sequences; 35% to 45% occur a single time. The leading ten clones occupy roughly 13% of the sample. Sequencing was done on a sample of blood. All receptors derive from a man younger than 35 in good health.

The chain carries TRBV25-1 and TRBJ2-3, with 12 bases aligning to TRBD2. V gave up 1 base and J gave up 0 bases; unmatched junction bases: 8. CDR3 size: 19 residues. CDR1 and CDR2 (germline): MGHDK, SYGVNS. In DNA form, the CDR3 reads TGTGCCAGCAGTGAATCTCTAGCGGGGGGGCTGCCTAGCACAGATACGCAGTATTTT. Protein product: CASSESLAGGLPSTDTQYF.

V and J are TRBV6-6 and TRBJ2-5; no reliable D call. From germline, CDR1 is MNHNY and CDR2 SVGAGI (reference sequence). This CDR3 comprises 14 residues. V was pared by 2 bases and J by 2 bases, with 9 bases between. The CDR3 spells CASSYVQVQETQYF. The CDR3 nucleotides read TGTGCCAGCAGTTACGTCCAGGTTCAAGAGACCCAGTACTTC.

This chain joins TRBV5-1 and TRBJ2-3, with D perhaps matching TRBD1 (6 bases). The V gene's germline CDR1 is SGHRS and CDR2 YFSETQ. Trimming shortened V by 4 bases and J by 0 bases, and 15 bases separated the two germline ends. CDR3 length: 16 amino acids. The CDR3 protein is CASSQMTGASTDTQYF. In DNA form, the CDR3 reads TGCGCCAGCAGCCAGATGACAGGAGCTAGCACAGATACGCAGTATTTT.

The chain carries TRBV4-1 and TRBJ1-5; TRBD1 matches 7 bases. Germline lookup yields CDR1 MGHRA and CDR2 YSYEKL. J gave up 2 bases and V 3 bases, and 4 bases lay outside the gene matches. The CDR3 consists of 15 residues. In DNA, the CDR3 is TGCGCCAGCAGCCATAACGACAGGGGCAATCAGCCCCAGCATTTT. Translation gives CASSHNDRGNQPQHF.

J is TRBJ2-3 and V is TRBV5-1; weak D call: TRBD1 (6 bases). CDR1 is SGHRS and CDR2 is YFSETQ in the germline V gene. CDR3 length: 14 residues. Trimming pared 3 bases from V and 5 bases from J, leaving 13 bases between. The CDR3 DNA reads as TGCGCCAGCAGCTCGGTACAGGGTCAAGATACGCAGTATTTT. It is translated as CASSSVQGQDTQYF.

CDR3 amino acids: CSAEGGTGYGYTF. CDR3 nucleotide sequence: TGCAGCGCCGAAGGAGGGACAGGATATGGCTACACCTTC. V usage is TRBV29-1 and J usage is TRBJ1-2, with TRBD1 matching over 8 bases. The length of the CDR3 is 13 residues. The J segment lost 5 bases and the V segment lost 7 bases, leaving 9 bases of the junction unmatched. Germline CDR1 is SQVTM and CDR2 is ANQGSEA.

This chain connects TRBV10-3 to TRBJ1-2, with 8 bases matching TRBD1. There are 16 residues in the CDR3. CDR1 and CDR2 (germline): ENHRY, SYGVKD. The V gene end was trimmed by 0 bases and the J gene end by 5 bases; junction bases not matched to a gene: 8. The CDR3 spells CAISESRQGTGYGYTF. The CDR3 region has the DNA TGTGCCATCAGTGAGTCGAGACAGGGGACTGGGTATGGCTACACCTTC.

In its sample, this clonotype was seen a few times. The V gene is TRBV6-2 or TRBV6-3, the J gene TRBJ2-1, with D unclear. This CDR3 spans 15 amino acids. Germline CDR1 is MNHEY and CDR2 is SVGEGT. Trimming cost V 2 bases and J 8 bases, with 16 bases left between them. The CDR3 DNA is TGTGCCAGCAGTTACCCACACCCAAGGGCGGATGAGCAGTTCTTC. Translated: CASSYPHPRADEQFF.

In DNA form, the CDR3 reads TGTGCCAGCGGTGATAGAGGGGCCAATCAGCCCCAGCATTTT. The encoded protein is CASGDRGANQPQHF. The genes are TRBV27 and TRBJ1-5, with TRBD1 as a possible D gene (5 bases). Trimming took 8 bases from V and 3 from J, leaving 14 bases between them. The germline V gene has CDR1 MNHEY and CDR2 SMNVEV (reference sequence). The CDR3 is 14 amino acids.

This clonotype has only a few counts. The gene calls are TRBV7-2 and TRBJ1-1; unclear D gene. With 2 bases removed from V and 4 bases from J, the gap between germline ends came to 8 bases. Looked up from germline, CDR1 is SGHTA and CDR2 is FQGNSA. The CDR3 runs 13 residues. The CDR3 DNA reads TGTGCCAGCAGCTTATGGTGGGTCACTGAAGCTTTCTTT. Its protein product is CASSLWWVTEAFF.

The V and J genes are TRBV7-2 and TRBJ2-5; the D gene could be TRBD1 or TRBD2 (5 bases each). V lost 1 base to trimming and J lost 5 bases, with 11 bases between them. Germline V gene sequence: CDR1 SGHTA, CDR2 FQGNSA. The CDR3 extends over 14 amino acids. In DNA, the CDR3 is TGTGCCAGCAGCTTAGGACAGCGCGGGGAGACCCAGTACTTC. As protein: CASSLGQRGETQYF. Based on the CDR3 plus reference TRBV7-2 and TRBJ2-5, the full variable domain is GAGVSQSPSNKVTEKGKDVELRCDPISGHTALYWYRQSLGQGLEFLIYFQGNSAPDKSGLPSDRFSAERTGGSVSTLTIQRTQQEDSAVYLCASSLGQRGETQYFGPGTRLLVL.

The chain combines TRBV4-2 with TRBJ1-1, with D hard to call. V was clipped by 5 bases and J by 6 bases, with 10 bases between them. The CDR3 is made up of 12 amino acids. The germline CDR1 and CDR2 sequences are LGHNA and YNFKEQ. Here the CDR3 reads CASSNQEAEAFF. The CDR3 DNA sequence: TGTGCCAGCAGCAACCAGGAGGCTGAAGCTTTCTTT.

The chain joins TRBV5-1 to TRBJ1-5, with no clear D. The CDR3 covers 15 residues. From germline, CDR1 is SGHRS and CDR2 YFSETQ. V was pared by 0 bases and J by 6 bases, with 13 bases between. The CDR3 is CASSLGGNQGQPQHF. CDR3 sequence (DNA): TGCGCCAGCAGCTTGGGCGGAAACCAAGGTCAGCCCCAGCATTTT.

J is TRBJ2-1 and V is TRBV4-2; TRBD2 matches 9 bases. The J call may be mistaken, given a closer DNA end match to TRBJ2-7. The V gene's germline CDR1 is LGHNA and CDR2 YNFKEQ. CDR3 size: 15 residues. CDR3 nucleotide sequence: TGTGCCAGCAGCCAAGACCTAGCGGGGAAAAATGAGCAGTACTTC. This sequence encodes CASSQDLAGKNEQYF.

V and J are TRBV5-1 and TRBJ2-3; D might be TRBD2 (6 bases). Between the trimmed V and J ends, which lost 3 bases and 2 bases, there was a span of 10 bases. This CDR3 has 14 residues. Looked up from germline, CDR1 is SGHRS and CDR2 is YFSETQ. In DNA, the CDR3 is TGCGCCAGCAGCTGGGCGGGGACCACAGATACGCAGTATTTT. Amino acid sequence: CASSWAGTTDTQYF.